This T cell receptor beta chain appears in the sequencing data of a study of T cells in Graves' hyperthyroidism and ophthalmopathy. General observations from the study: Most thyroid clonotypes that were expanded above 0.001 also turned up in blood.

V trimming: 7 bases; J trimming: 3 bases; junction bases outside the gene matches: 8. CDR1 and CDR2 (germline): MDHEN, SYDVKM. The CDR3 has 15 residues. Exclusion of patients followed from uncontrolled infection, other autoimmune disease, pregnancy or lactation. RNA transcripts yielded amplified TCR beta CDR3 regions. TCR CDR3 underwent first-round RT-PCR with the HTBI primer set. TCRdb reprocessed the multiplex PCR reads with MiXCR, giving one entry per CDR3 protein. The table has about 500,000 distinct CDR3 sequences, 15% to 20% seen once. This clonotype appeared many times. Antigen specificity is unknown.

The genes are TRBV28 and TRBJ1-1; 10 nucleotides match TRBD1. Sequenced: blood. The TCR sequence derives from a young woman with Graves' hyperthyroidism. The CDR3 region is CASNPPGQGYTEAFF. For the CDR3, the DNA is TGTGCCAGCAACCCACCGGGACAGGGGTACACTGAAGCTTTCTTT.